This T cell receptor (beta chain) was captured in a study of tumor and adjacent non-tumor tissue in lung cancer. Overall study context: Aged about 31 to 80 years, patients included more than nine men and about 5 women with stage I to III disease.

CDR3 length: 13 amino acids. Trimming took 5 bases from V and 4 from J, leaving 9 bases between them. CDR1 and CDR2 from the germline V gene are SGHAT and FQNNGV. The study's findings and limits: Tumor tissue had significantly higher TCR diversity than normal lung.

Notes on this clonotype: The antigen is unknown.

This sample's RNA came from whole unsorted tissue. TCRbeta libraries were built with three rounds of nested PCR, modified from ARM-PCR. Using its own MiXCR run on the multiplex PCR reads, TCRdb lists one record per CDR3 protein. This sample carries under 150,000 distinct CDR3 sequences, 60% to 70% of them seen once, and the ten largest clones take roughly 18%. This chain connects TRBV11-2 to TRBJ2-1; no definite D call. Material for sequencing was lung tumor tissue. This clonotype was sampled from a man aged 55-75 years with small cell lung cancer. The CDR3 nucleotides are TGTGCCAGCAGCCATAGGCAGTACAATGAGCAGTTCTTC. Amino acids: CASSHRQYNEQFF.